Below are 10 T cell receptor beta chains sequenced from a single sample in a study of response to subunit inactivated influenza vaccine. One entry per CDR3 protein results from TCRdb running MiXCR on the RT-PCR reads. The sample lists roughly 500,000 distinct CDR3 sequences; 15% to 20% were seen once. The sample was CD4+ T cells sorted from PBMCs, taken 23 to 25 months after vaccination. The receptors here all came from a man aged 45 to 70 who received an inactivated influenza vaccine.

This chain links TRBV28 with TRBJ2-7; perhaps D is TRBD1 or TRBD2 (6 bases each). The CDR3 covers 16 residues. V was pared by 6 bases and J by 0 bases, with 18 bases between. The V gene's germline CDR1 is MDHEN and CDR2 SYDVKM. The CDR3 spells CASRGGGSPYSYEQYF. In nucleotides, the CDR3 is TGTGCCAGCAGGGGGGGCGGGTCCCCATACTCCTACGAGCAGTACTTC.

The CDR3: CASSLDRGPLKNTEAFF. CDR3 nucleotide sequence: TGCGCCAGCAGCTTGGACAGGGGCCCCCTTAAGAACACTGAAGCTTTCTTT. The chain uses TRBV5-1 and TRBJ1-1; 7 bases line up with TRBD1. CDR3 length: 17 residues. J gave up 1 base and V 0 bases, and 9 bases lay outside the gene matches. Germline CDR1 is SGHRS and CDR2 is YFSETQ.

A remark on this clonotype: A much larger clone sits a single nucleotide away, making a read error possible. The chain carries TRBV20-1 and TRBJ2-3; D gene ambiguous. The V and J ends lost 3 bases and 0 bases respectively, with 10 bases between them. The germline V gene encodes CDR1 DFQATT and CDR2 SNEGSKA (reference sequence). The CDR3 sequence is 14 residues long. DNA of the CDR3: TGCAGTGCTAGTGTCGCGGTTAGCACAGATACGCAGTATTTT. It encodes CSASVAVSTDTQYF.

This clonotype was seen a few times. The V and J genes are TRBV5-1 and TRBJ2-2; D gene uncertain. This CDR3 comprises 15 residues. The germline CDR1 and CDR2 sequences are SGHRS and YFSETQ. Trimming removed 1 base at V and 3 bases at J, with 10 bases between. CDR3 coding DNA: TGCGCCAGCAGCTTGAAAGGGATAGACACCGGGGAGCTGTTTTTT. Encoded protein: CASSLKGIDTGELFF. Looking up the rest from reference TRBV5-1 and TRBJ2-2 gives the full variable domain: KAGVTQTPRYLIKTRGQQVTLSCSPISGHRSVSWYQQTPGQGLQFLFEYFSETQRNKGNFPGRFSGRQFSNSRSEMNVSTLELGDSALYLCASSLKGIDTGELFFGEGSRLTVL.

CDR3 loop: CSARNDRAEETQYF. CDR3 in DNA: TGCAGTGCTAGAAACGACAGGGCAGAAGAGACCCAGTACTTC. J is TRBJ2-5 and V is TRBV20-1; 7 bases agree with TRBD1. The CDR3 runs 14 residues. V dropped 2 bases and J dropped 3; count of bases not matched to a gene: 6. Per germline, CDR1 DFQATT and CDR2 SNEGSKA (reference sequence).

The chain has TRBV5-5 and TRBJ1-1; a possible D gene is TRBD1 (6 bases). This CDR3 is built from 13 residues. Germline lookup yields CDR1 SGHKS and CDR2 YYEKEE (reference sequence). Trimming took 5 bases from V and 1 from J, leaving 9 bases between them. The CDR3 here is CASSRQANTEAFF. The CDR3 DNA sequence: TGTGCCAGCAGTAGACAGGCGAACACTGAAGCTTTCTTT.

The chain combines TRBV6-1 with TRBJ1-2; the D gene is possibly TRBD1 (6 bases). CDR1 and CDR2 (germline): MNHNS, SASEGT. Trimming removed 4 bases at V and 5 bases at J, with 11 bases between. The CDR3 is 13 amino acids. The CDR3 DNA follows: TGTGCCAGCAGTGTAAGGGGGTCTTATGGCTACACCTTC. Amino acid sequence: CASSVRGSYGYTF.

The chain uses TRBV7-2 and TRBJ2-2; D not resolved. This CDR3 is 12 amino acids long. Between the trimmed V and J ends, which lost 2 bases and 6 bases, there was a span of 4 bases. Germline CDR1 and CDR2: SGHTA and FQGNSA. CDR3 residues: CASSLLPGELFF. The CDR3 nucleotides are TGTGCCAGCAGCTTACTTCCCGGGGAGCTGTTTTTT.

The CDR3 DNA follows: TGCGCCAGCAGCTTGGCCCCCGGGACAGCGCCGGACACCTTC. Protein product: CASSLAPGTAPDTF. The J gene is TRBJ1-2, the V gene TRBV5-1, with TRBD1 matching 7 bases. Losses at the gene ends were 0 bases for V and 12 bases for J; bases not matched to a gene: 11. Germline V gene lookup returns CDR1 SGHRS and CDR2 YFSETQ. There are 14 residues in the CDR3.

This clonotype was observed a few times. J is TRBJ1-2 and V is TRBV3-1; D call uncertain. CDR3 length: 12 amino acids. The germline gives CDR1 LGHDT, CDR2 YNNKEL (reference sequence). V dropped 3 bases and J dropped 4 bases, with 6 bases sitting between them. In DNA, the CDR3 is TGTGCCAGCAGCCAGAAGACCTATGGCTACACCTTC. Translation gives CASSQKTYGYTF.